Each of the 22 T cell receptor beta chains below was sequenced from the same sample in a study of T cell responses to AZD1222 COVID-19 vaccine. TCRdb keeps only in-frame clones here, not all; method: immunoSEQ multiplex PCR. The sample comprises around 160,000 clones, about 91% of which are singletons, and less than 15% rests with the top ten. Sequenced here: peripheral blood, sampled on day 0 of AZD1222 vaccination. Receptors originate from an adult in good health.

The chain couples TRBV7-9 to TRBJ2-3; tentative D call: TRBD2 (5 bases). V was trimmed by 2 bases and J by 2 bases, leaving 11 bases between them. The CDR3 has 15 residues. Germline CDR1 reads SEHNR; CDR2 reads FQNEAQ (reference sequence). The CDR3 DNA reads TGTGCCAGCAGCTTACTTGAGCGGTACACAGATACGCAGTATTTT. Encoded protein: CASSLLERYTDTQYF. Combining the CDR3 with reference TRBV7-9 and TRBJ2-3 gives the whole variable domain DTGVSQNPRHKITKRGQNVTFRCDPISEHNRLYWYRQTLGQGPEFLTYFQNEAQLEKSRLLSDRFSAERPKGSFSTLEIQRTEQGDSAMYLCASSLLERYTDTQYFGPGTRLTVL.

The chain uses TRBV12-5 and TRBJ2-2; D may match TRBD1 or TRBD2 (5 bases each). The length of the CDR3 is 14 residues. Trimming pared 0 bases from V and 5 bases from J, leaving 7 bases between. Per germline, CDR1 LGHNT and CDR2 FRNRAP. CDR3 sequence reads: CASGLVGTTGELFF. The CDR3 nucleotides are TGTGCTAGTGGTTTGGTAGGGACGACCGGGGAGCTGTTTTTT.

As concerns this clone: The same CDR3 can be traced to other DNA sequences in this sample. The chain combines TRBV12-3 or TRBV12-4 with TRBJ2-7; TRBD2 matches at 7 bases. The junction had 2 bases not matched to a gene; V was cut back by 6 bases and J by 3 bases. The CDR3 is 12 residues long. CDR3 DNA: TGTGCCAGCAGAGGGGAGGGCTACGAGCAGTACTTC. It encodes CASRGEGYEQYF.

The chain combines TRBV6-5 with TRBJ1-1; D is uncertain. The CDR3 is 12 amino acids. Germline-derived CDR1 and CDR2 are MNHEY and SVGAGI. V was cut by 8 bases and J by 4 bases, with 11 bases left in between. The CDR3 DNA reads TGTGCCAGCGATCTCGCGGCCACTGAAGCTTTCTTT. This sequence encodes CASDLAATEAFF.

The gene calls are TRBV29-1 and TRBJ1-1; D gene ambiguous. The germline gives CDR1 SQVTM, CDR2 ANQGSEA. V lost 0 bases, J lost 1 base, and 6 bases lay in between. This CDR3 has 13 residues. DNA for the CDR3: TGCAGCGTTGAAGAGGTAGAGAACACTGAAGCTTTCTTT. Translated, it gives CSVEEVENTEAFF.

The sample holds a few counts of this clone. The chain recombines TRBV6-2 or TRBV6-3 with TRBJ2-7; tentatively, D is TRBD1 (5 bases). V was cut by 4 bases and J by 4 bases, with 8 bases left in between. The CDR3 is 12 residues long. Germline CDR1 and CDR2: MNHEY and SVGEGT. CDR3 sequence reads: CASSSRGYEQYF. The DNA of the CDR3 is TGTGCCAGCAGTTCAAGGGGTTACGAGCAGTACTTC.

This clone was observed once. This chain joins TRBV24-1 and TRBJ2-2; 10 bases fit TRBD1. The CDR3 covers 16 residues. Germline values: CDR1 KGHDR, CDR2 SFDVKD. V shed 7 bases, J shed 5 bases, and the junction held 9 bases outside the gene matches. Here the CDR3 DNA reads TGTGCCACCAGCTCTCCGGGACAGGGGCGGACCGGGGAGCTGTTTTTT. Encoded protein: CATSSPGQGRTGELFF.

This clone was observed once. This rearrangement joins TRBV7-9 to TRBJ1-2; 7 bases are shared with TRBD1. CDR1 and CDR2 (germline): SEHNR, FQNEAQ (reference sequence). V lost 1 base to trimming and J lost 5 bases; unmatched junction nucleotides: 7. CDR3 length: 15 residues. Written as DNA, the CDR3 is TGTGCCAGCAGCTTAGGAGGGGGCGCTGGTTATGGCTACACCTTC. Translation: CASSLGGGAGYGYTF.

V usage is TRBV7-6 and J usage is TRBJ1-1; possibly TRBD1 for D (5 bases). In germline, CDR1 is SGHVS, CDR2 FNYEAQ. V was cut by 4 bases and J by 5 bases, with 17 bases left in between. The CDR3 spans 15 residues. This chain's CDR3 is CASSSSGDGKTEAFF. For the CDR3, the DNA is TGTGCCAGCAGCTCCTCGGGGGACGGTAAGACTGAAGCTTTCTTT.

This chain connects TRBV30 to TRBJ1-1, with D hard to call. The CDR3 totals 14 residues. The germline V and J ends were trimmed by 0 bases and 1 base, with 9 bases remaining between them. CDR1 and CDR2 from the germline V gene are GTSNPN and SVGIG (reference sequence). The CDR3 sequence is CAWSVPRGNTEAFF. The CDR3 DNA reads TGTGCCTGGAGTGTACCTCGAGGGAACACTGAAGCTTTCTTT.

There are a few counts of this clone. The rearrangement joins TRBV27 to TRBJ1-2; tentative D call: TRBD1 (5 bases). The CDR3 has 15 amino acids. CDR1 is MNHEY, CDR2 SMNVEV, per germline (reference sequence). V was pared by 10 bases and J by 1 base, with 19 bases between. CDR3 bases: TGTGCCACCCGCCGAAGCGGGGGGGTTAACTATGGCTACACCTTC. It yields the protein CATRRSGGVNYGYTF.

The DNA of the CDR3 is TGTGCCAGCAGCCCAGGGGGGACAGGGGGAAACACCATATATTTT. Residues: CASSPGGTGGNTIYF. This rearrangement joins TRBV7-2 to TRBJ1-3; 9 bases are shared with TRBD1. Trimming removed 5 bases from V and 4 bases from J; junction bases left unmatched: 6. The CDR3 is 15 amino acids. CDR1 is SGHTA and CDR2 is FQGNSA in the germline V gene.

This chain uses TRBV2 with TRBJ1-4; a weak D match, TRBD1 (6 bases). Germline V gene lookup returns CDR1 SNHLY and CDR2 FYNNEI. The V and J ends lost 7 bases and 3 bases respectively, with 15 bases between them. The CDR3 spans 15 residues. The CDR3 bases are TGTGCCAGCACTGGCAACAGGGCTCCTAATGAAAAACTGTTTTTT. Protein product: CASTGNRAPNEKLFF. Filled out from reference TRBV2 and TRBJ1-4, the complete variable domain reads EPEVTQTPSHQVTQMGQEVILRCVPISNHLYFYWYRQILGQKVEFLVSFYNNEISEKSEIFDDQFSVERPDGSNFTLKIRSTKLEDSAMYFCASTGNRAPNEKLFFGSGTQLSVL.

In its sample, this clone was seen once. The rearrangement joins TRBV18 to TRBJ1-1; D is ambiguous. The V gene lost 6 bases and the J gene lost 5 bases, with 13 bases spanning the gap. Germline CDR1 is KGHSH and CDR2 is LQKENI. The length of the CDR3 is 13 residues. This CDR3 reads CASSQGLGTEAFF. In DNA form, the CDR3 reads TGTGCCAGCTCTCAAGGGTTGGGGACTGAAGCTTTCTTT.

The V and J genes are TRBV19 and TRBJ2-2, with 8 bases aligning to TRBD2. The CDR3 runs 16 residues. Looked up from germline, CDR1 is LNHDA and CDR2 is SQIVND (reference sequence). Unmatched junction bases numbered 12, after V lost 9 bases and J lost 3 bases. The CDR3 coding sequence is TGTGCCAGCCGCCGGAGTAGCGGGGCTGACACCGGGGAGCTGTTTTTT. It specifies CASRRSSGADTGELFF.

This clone was picked up many times. The chain has TRBV10-1 and TRBJ1-1, with D perhaps TRBD1 (5 bases). Trimming pared 9 bases from V and 8 bases from J, leaving 22 bases between. The CDR3 is made up of 14 amino acids. Germline V gene lookup returns CDR1 WNHNN and CDR2 SYGVQD (reference sequence). The CDR3 reads CASARRTRRQEAFF. The DNA of the CDR3 is TGCGCCAGTGCAAGACGGACACGCCGGCAGGAAGCTTTCTTT.

V usage is TRBV30 and J usage is TRBJ1-1; possibly TRBD1 for D (6 bases). Germline CDR1 is GTSNPN and CDR2 is SVGIG (reference sequence). CDR3 size: 13 residues. V was clipped by 5 bases and J by 1 base, with 11 bases between them. Written as DNA, the CDR3 is TGTGCCTGGGCCGGGACACCGAACACTGAAGCTTTCTTT. This gives the protein CAWAGTPNTEAFF.

This chain uses TRBV5-1 with TRBJ2-1, with D possibly called TRBD1 or TRBD2 (5 bases each). The CDR3 has 17 amino acids. Germline lookup yields CDR1 SGHRS and CDR2 YFSETQ. The germline V and J ends were trimmed by 3 bases and 0 bases, with 16 bases remaining between them. The CDR3 region has the DNA TGCGCCAGCAGCTCTCGTCGGGACGGAAGCTCCTACAATGAGCAGTTCTTC. It encodes CASSSRRDGSSYNEQFF.

Details on this clone: Other DNA sequences in the sample encode the same CDR3. The chain carries TRBV28 and TRBJ1-1, with 9 bases aligning to TRBD1. The CDR3 spans 12 residues. The germline V gene encodes CDR1 MDHEN and CDR2 SYDVKM. The trim removed 6 bases at V and 5 bases at J, leaving 1 base unmatched. CDR3 DNA: TGTGCCAGCAGGACAGGGGGTACTGAAGCTTTCTTT. Its translation is CASRTGGTEAFF.

The rearrangement uses TRBV29-1 and TRBJ1-2, with no clear D. The CDR3 totals 13 residues. Between the trimmed V and J ends, which lost 1 base and 8 bases, there was a span of 14 bases. The V gene's germline CDR1 is SQVTM and CDR2 ANQGSEA. The CDR3, as DNA: TGCAGCGTTGAAGCCCGAAAGACCACGGGCTACACCTTC. The encoded protein is CSVEARKTTGYTF.

The genes are TRBV2 and TRBJ1-5, with D possibly being TRBD1 (5 bases). Germline V CDR1 and CDR2: SNHLY, FYNNEI. V was trimmed by 6 bases and J by 2 bases, leaving 14 bases between them. The CDR3 has 15 amino acids. CDR3 sequence (DNA): TGTGCCAGCAGCGGGGGGAGGCGGGGCAATCAGCCCCAGCATTTT. Its translation is CASSGGRRGNQPQHF.

CDR3 protein: CASSLVYGLGYNEQFF. The CDR3 DNA reads TGTGCCAGCAGCTTAGTCTATGGACTTGGTTACAATGAGCAGTTCTTC. The rearrangement joins TRBV11-2 to TRBJ2-1, with D perhaps matching TRBD2 (5 bases). Trimming removed 1 base from V and 4 bases from J, with 14 bases in between. CDR3 length equals 16 residues. Per the germline V gene, CDR1 is SGHAT and CDR2 is FQNNGV.